The 17 T cell receptor beta chains below were found in one sample sequenced in a study of control samples from healthy donors and cancer patients. The data were produced by immunoSEQ multiplex PCR, yet TCRdb's version contains in-frame clones alone and is incomplete. The sample shows roughly 100,000 clones, about 83% of them seen only once. Sequences were obtained from blood. These receptors originate from a woman in her forties or fifties in good health.

The CDR3 DNA sequence: TGTGCCAGCAGTGAAGTAGCGGGAGCGTCTGAGCAGTTCTTC. Amino acid sequence: CASSEVAGASEQFF. The V call is TRBV6-4, the J call TRBJ2-1; TRBD2 aligns across 9 bases. Germline V gene sequence: CDR1 MRHNA, CDR2 SNTAGT. Trimming removed 3 bases from V and 9 bases from J; junction bases left unmatched: 6. This CDR3 comprises 14 residues.

J is TRBJ2-1 and V is TRBV4-3; 7 positions agree with TRBD2. There are 16 residues in the CDR3. The V segment lost 0 bases and the J segment 7 bases; nucleotides outside the gene matches: 9. Per the germline V gene, CDR1 is LGHNA and CDR2 is YSLEER. Written as DNA, the CDR3 is TGCGCCAGCAGCCAAGATCCGGGGGGAGTAAATAATGAGCAGTTCTTC. Residues: CASSQDPGGVNNEQFF.

The V gene is TRBV27, the J gene TRBJ2-1, with 11 bases fitting TRBD2. The CDR3 contains 15 residues. Losses at the gene ends were 5 bases for V and 6 bases for J; bases not matched to a gene: 6. The germline V gene has CDR1 MNHEY and CDR2 SMNVEV (reference sequence). The CDR3 region is CASSELAGVSNEQFF. CDR3 nucleotide sequence: TGTGCCAGCAGTGAACTAGCGGGAGTTTCCAATGAGCAGTTCTTC.

This rearrangement joins TRBV5-4 to TRBJ1-2; the D gene is possibly TRBD1 (6 bases). The CDR3 is made up of 15 amino acids. CDR1 and CDR2 (germline): SGHNT, YYREEE (reference sequence). V dropped 2 bases and J dropped 1 base, with 12 bases sitting between them. CDR3 nucleotides: TGTGCCAGCAGCTTACCCAGGGGAGGTAACTATGGCTACACCTTC. Protein product: CASSLPRGGNYGYTF.

The chain links TRBV7-2 to TRBJ1-2; D possibly corresponds to TRBD1 (6 bases). The V gene's germline CDR1 is SGHTA and CDR2 FQGNSA. Trimming pared 5 bases from V and 7 bases from J, leaving 14 bases between. CDR3 size: 13 residues. The DNA of the CDR3 is TGTGCCAGCAGCCCAGAAGGGGGAAGTGGCTACACCTTC. Protein product: CASSPEGGSGYTF.

CDR3 coding DNA: TGTGCCAGTAGCCCCGGTGGACACAATTACGAGCAGTACTTC. Protein product: CASSPGGHNYEQYF. The genes are TRBV19 and TRBJ2-7; D perhaps matches TRBD1 (5 bases). V gave up 6 bases and J gave up 4 bases, with 16 bases separating them. Looked up from germline, CDR1 is LNHDA and CDR2 is SQIVND (reference sequence). CDR3 length: 14 residues.

This clone was found once. The CDR3 region has the DNA TGTGCCAGCAGAAGTACAACCGGGGAGCTGTTTTTT. Amino acids: CASRSTTGELFF. The chain recombines TRBV2 with TRBJ2-2; D is uncertain. The V and J ends lost 6 bases and 5 bases respectively, with 7 bases between them. Germline CDR1 and CDR2: SNHLY and FYNNEI. CDR3 length equals 12 residues.

This chain joins TRBV11-1 and TRBJ1-1; maybe TRBD1 (6 bases). This CDR3 comprises 15 residues. The ends were cut back, 5 bases at V and 1 base at J, with 14 bases in the middle. Per the germline V gene, CDR1 is SGHAT and CDR2 is FQDESV (reference sequence). The CDR3 reads CASSRLTGQNTEAFF. In DNA, the CDR3 is TGTGCCAGCAGCCGCCTGACAGGACAGAACACTGAAGCTTTCTTT.

With regard to this clone: An end of the junction differs from the germline gene, which may be a read error. V usage is TRBV12-5 and J usage is TRBJ2-5; the match to TRBD1 covers 12 bases. The CDR3 has 15 residues. Germline CDR1 reads LGHNT; CDR2 reads FRNRAP. The CDR3, as DNA: TGTGCTAGTGGCCGCACGGGACAGGGGGCAGAGGCCCAGTACTTC. Protein product: CASGRTGQGAEAQYF.

The chain joins TRBV2 to TRBJ2-2, with 9 bases matching TRBD1. The CDR3 has 13 residues. CDR1 SNHLY and CDR2 FYNNEI come from the germline V gene. J was trimmed by 7 bases and V by 4 bases; bases with no gene match: 1. CDR3: CASSGQGGGELFF. In DNA, the CDR3 is TGTGCCAGCAGTGGACAGGGGGGCGGGGAGCTGTTTTTT.

The chain is built from TRBV6-5 and TRBJ1-5; D remains unclear. The V end lost 8 bases, the J end lost 2 bases, and 4 bases lay between the germline ends. Germline CDR1 and CDR2: MNHEY and SVGAGI. The CDR3 is 11 amino acids. The CDR3 DNA reads as TGTGCCAGCGGGGGCAATCAGCCCCAGCATTTT. This sequence encodes CASGGNQPQHF.

Worth noting for this clone: Other DNA sequences within the sample encode an identical CDR3. The DNA of the CDR3 is TGTGCCAGCAGCTCTACAGGGGGCAAAGAGACCCAGTACTTC. Amino acid sequence: CASSSTGGKETQYF. The V gene is TRBV5-5, the J gene TRBJ2-5; 9 bases match TRBD1. V trimming: 3 bases; J trimming: 3 bases; junction bases outside the gene matches: 3. The CDR3 covers 14 residues. Germline CDR1 SGHKS, CDR2 YYEKEE (reference sequence).

This clone was counted a single time. This rearrangement joins TRBV9 to TRBJ2-1, with 8 bases fitting TRBD1. Trimming at V came to 4 bases and at J to 9 bases, leaving 12 bases not matched to a gene. Germline V gene sequence: CDR1 SGDLS, CDR2 YYNGEE. The CDR3 length is 15 residues. The CDR3, as DNA: TGTGCCAGCAGCTCCCAAACCACAGGGGGTAGTGAGCAGTTCTTC. Its translation is CASSSQTTGGSEQFF. Using reference TRBV9 and TRBJ2-1 for the parts outside the CDR3, the full variable domain is DSGVTQTPKHLITATGQRVTLRCSPRSGDLSVYWYQQSLDQGLQFLIQYYNGEERAKGNILERFSAQQFPDLHSELNLSSLELGDSALYFCASSSQTTGGSEQFFGPGTRLTVL.

This chain links TRBV25-1 with TRBJ2-2; a weak D match, TRBD1 (6 bases). The CDR3 contains 15 residues. From germline, CDR1 is MGHDK and CDR2 SYGVNS. V lost 5 bases and J lost 3, with 13 bases in between. CDR3 in amino acids: CASSLGQSYTGELFF. DNA for the CDR3: TGTGCCAGCAGTCTTGGACAGTCATACACCGGGGAGCTGTTTTTT.

The CDR3 sequence: CASSFRGGDSYEQYF. The DNA for the CDR3 is TGTGCCAGCAGCTTCCGGGGTGGGGATTCCTACGAGCAGTACTTC. V is TRBV11-2 and J is TRBJ2-7; possibly TRBD2 for D (5 bases). V lost 3 bases and J 1 base, leaving 13 bases between the germline ends. CDR1 and CDR2 (germline): SGHAT, FQNNGV. This CDR3 spans 15 amino acids.

The chain employs TRBV11-3 and TRBJ2-3; 9 bases map to TRBD2. This CDR3 has 16 amino acids. The germline V gene has CDR1 SGHNT and CDR2 YENEEA. The V and J ends lost 5 bases and 5 bases, in that order; junction bases with no gene match: 11. Here the CDR3 reads CASSHLRTSEGDTQYF. DNA of the CDR3: TGTGCCAGCAGCCATCTCCGGACTAGCGAGGGAGATACGCAGTATTTT.

This clone was seen once. The V and J genes are TRBV5-1 and TRBJ2-2; D not resolved. The germline V gene encodes CDR1 SGHRS and CDR2 YFSETQ. The CDR3 runs to 13 residues. V gave up 1 base and J gave up 6 bases, with 7 bases separating them. Here the CDR3 reads CASSLKFSGELFF. DNA of the CDR3: TGCGCCAGCAGCTTGAAATTTTCCGGGGAGCTGTTTTTT.